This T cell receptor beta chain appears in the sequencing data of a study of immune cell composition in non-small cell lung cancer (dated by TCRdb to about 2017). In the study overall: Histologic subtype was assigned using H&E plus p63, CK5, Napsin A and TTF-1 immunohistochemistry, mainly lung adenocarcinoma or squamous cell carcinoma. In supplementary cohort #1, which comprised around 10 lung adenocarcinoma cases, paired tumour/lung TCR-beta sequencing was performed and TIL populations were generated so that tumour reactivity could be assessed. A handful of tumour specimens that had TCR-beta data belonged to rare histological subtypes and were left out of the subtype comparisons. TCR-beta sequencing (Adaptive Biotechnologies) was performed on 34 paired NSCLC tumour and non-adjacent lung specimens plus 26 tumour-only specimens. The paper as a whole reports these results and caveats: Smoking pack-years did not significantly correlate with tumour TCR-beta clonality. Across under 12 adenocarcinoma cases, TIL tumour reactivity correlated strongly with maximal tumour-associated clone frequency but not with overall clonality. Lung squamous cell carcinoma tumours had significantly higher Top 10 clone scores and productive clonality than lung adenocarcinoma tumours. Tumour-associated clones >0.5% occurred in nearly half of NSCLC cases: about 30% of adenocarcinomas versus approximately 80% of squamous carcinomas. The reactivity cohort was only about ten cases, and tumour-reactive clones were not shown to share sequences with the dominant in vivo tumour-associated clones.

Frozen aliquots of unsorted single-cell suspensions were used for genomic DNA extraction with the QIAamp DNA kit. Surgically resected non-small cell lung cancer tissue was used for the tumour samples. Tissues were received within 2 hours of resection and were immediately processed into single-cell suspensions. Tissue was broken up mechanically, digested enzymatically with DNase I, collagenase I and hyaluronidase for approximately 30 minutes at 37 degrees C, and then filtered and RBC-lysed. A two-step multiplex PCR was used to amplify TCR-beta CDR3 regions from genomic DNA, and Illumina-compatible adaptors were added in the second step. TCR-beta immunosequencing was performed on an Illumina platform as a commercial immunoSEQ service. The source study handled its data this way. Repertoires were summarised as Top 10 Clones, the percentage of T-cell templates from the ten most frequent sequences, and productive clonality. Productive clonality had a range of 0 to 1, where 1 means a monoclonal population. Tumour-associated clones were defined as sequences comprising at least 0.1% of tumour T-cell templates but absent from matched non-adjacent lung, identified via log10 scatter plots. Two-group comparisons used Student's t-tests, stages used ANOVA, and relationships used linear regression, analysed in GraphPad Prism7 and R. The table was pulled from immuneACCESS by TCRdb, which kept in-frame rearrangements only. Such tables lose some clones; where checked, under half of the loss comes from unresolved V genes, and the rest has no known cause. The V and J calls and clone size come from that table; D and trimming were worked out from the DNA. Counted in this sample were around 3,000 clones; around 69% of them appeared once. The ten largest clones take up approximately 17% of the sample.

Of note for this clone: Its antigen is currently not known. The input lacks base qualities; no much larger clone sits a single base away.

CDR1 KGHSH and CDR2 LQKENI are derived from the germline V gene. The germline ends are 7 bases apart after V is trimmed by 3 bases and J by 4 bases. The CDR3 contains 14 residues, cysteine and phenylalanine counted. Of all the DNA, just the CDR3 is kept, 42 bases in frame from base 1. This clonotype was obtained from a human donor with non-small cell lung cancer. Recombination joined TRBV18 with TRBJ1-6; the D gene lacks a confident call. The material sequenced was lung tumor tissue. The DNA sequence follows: TGTGCCAGCTCACCGCTACGATATAATTCACCCCTCCACTTT. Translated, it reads CASSPLRYNSPLHF.